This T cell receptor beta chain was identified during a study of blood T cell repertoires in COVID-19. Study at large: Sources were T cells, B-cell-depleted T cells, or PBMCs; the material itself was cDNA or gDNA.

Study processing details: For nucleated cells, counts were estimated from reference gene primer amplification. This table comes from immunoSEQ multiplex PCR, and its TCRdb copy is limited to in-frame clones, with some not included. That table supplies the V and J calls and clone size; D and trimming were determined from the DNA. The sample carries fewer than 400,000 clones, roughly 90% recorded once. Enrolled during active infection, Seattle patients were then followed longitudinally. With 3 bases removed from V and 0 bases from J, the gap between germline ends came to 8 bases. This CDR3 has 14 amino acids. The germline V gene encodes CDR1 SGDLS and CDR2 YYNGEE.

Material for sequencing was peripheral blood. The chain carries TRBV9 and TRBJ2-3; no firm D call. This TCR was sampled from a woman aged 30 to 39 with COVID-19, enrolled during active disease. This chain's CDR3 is CASSATVSTDTQYF. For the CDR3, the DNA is TGTGCCAGCAGCGCGACTGTTAGCACAGATACGCAGTATTTT.